One sample yielded the 24 T cell receptor beta chains listed below, sequenced in a study of chemoradiotherapy in HPV16-positive cancers. TCRdb's table, derived via immunoSEQ multiplex PCR, lists solely in-frame clones and lacks some. The repertoire consists of approximately 58,000 clones, with roughly 90% occurring once and the leading ten covering roughly 3.5%. This specimen was blood, taken from a patient who underwent chemoradiotherapy. These receptors were taken from a human donor with HPV-associated anogenital cancer.

This chain connects TRBV5-4 to TRBJ1-6; possibly TRBD1 for D (6 bases). Trimming removed 5 bases from V and 8 bases from J, with 20 bases in between. In germline, CDR1 is SGHNT, CDR2 YYREEE (reference sequence). The CDR3 is 16 amino acids. CDR3 loop: CASSPGRGGKDSPLHF. CDR3 coding DNA: TGTGCCAGCAGTCCCGGGAGGGGGGGAAAAGATTCACCCCTCCACTTT.

This sequence joins TRBV4-1 and TRBJ2-1; TRBD2 agrees at 8 bases. Germline V lookup: CDR1 MGHRA, CDR2 YSYEKL. The CDR3 length is 14 residues. V gave up 4 bases and J gave up 8 bases; unmatched junction bases: 7. The CDR3: CASSRSGSFDEQFF. CDR3 sequence (DNA): TGCGCCAGCAGCCGCAGCGGGAGTTTTGATGAGCAGTTCTTC.

The rearrangement joins TRBV7-9 to TRBJ1-2; 7 bases fit TRBD1. Germline CDR1 is SEHNR and CDR2 is FQNEAQ (reference sequence). The trim removed 5 bases at V and 8 bases at J, leaving 8 bases unmatched. This CDR3 is built from 13 residues. CDR3 loop: CASSLGQVGGYTF. The CDR3 DNA is TGTGCCAGCAGCCTAGGACAGGTCGGGGGCTACACCTTC.

This chain links TRBV29-1 with TRBJ2-1; no definite D call. This CDR3 spans 12 amino acids. V was shortened by 8 bases and J by 4 bases, with 12 bases between the two germline ends. Germline CDR1 is SQVTM and CDR2 is ANQGSEA. The CDR3 nucleotides read TGCAGCACCCATTCTTCTTACAATGAGCAGTTCTTC. This translates into CSTHSSYNEQFF.

The chain recombines TRBV4-2 with TRBJ1-5; D not resolved. Trimming stripped 0 bases from V and 3 bases from J, with 9 bases between. The germline gives CDR1 LGHNA, CDR2 YNFKEQ. The CDR3 spans 15 residues. CDR3 bases: TGTGCCAGCAGCCAAGAGCTCCAGTCCAATCAGCCCCAGCATTTT. Protein product: CASSQELQSNQPQHF.

This chain uses TRBV28 with TRBJ2-1, with D possibly being TRBD1 or TRBD2 (5 bases each). CDR1 is MDHEN, CDR2 SYDVKM, per germline. Trimming removed 4 bases from V and 6 bases from J, with 13 bases in between. CDR3 length: 14 residues. DNA of the CDR3: TGTGCCAGCAGTTCTCCGGGACCCGCCAATGAGCAGTTCTTC. Amino acids: CASSSPGPANEQFF.

The J gene is TRBJ2-2, the V gene TRBV5-8, with 7 bases lining up with TRBD2. Germline V gene sequence: CDR1 SGHTS, CDR2 YDEGEE. V dropped 1 base and J dropped 0; count of bases not matched to a gene: 3. The CDR3 spans 16 residues. Here the CDR3 reads CASSLYGGSNTGELFF. CDR3 sequence (DNA): TGTGCCAGCAGCTTGTACGGGGGGTCGAACACCGGGGAGCTGTTTTTT.

In regard to this clone: Relative to the germline gene, one junction end is altered; a read error may explain this. The chain joins TRBV7-9 to TRBJ2-1; D not certain. CDR3 length: 13 residues. Germline V gene lookup returns CDR1 SEHNR and CDR2 FQNEAQ (reference sequence). The CDR3 DNA reads as TGTGCCAGCAGCTTTGACTCCCACAATGAGCAGTTCTTC. Residues: CASSFDSHNEQFF.

The chain is built from TRBV11-3 and TRBJ2-3; 12 bases are a match to TRBD2. V was pared by 5 bases and J by 0 bases, with 3 bases of the junction left unmatched. The germline CDR1 and CDR2 sequences are SGHNT and YENEEA. This CDR3 contains 16 residues. CDR3 region: CASSLGLAGSTDTQYF. DNA for the CDR3: TGTGCCAGCAGCCTCGGACTAGCGGGGAGCACAGATACGCAGTATTTT.

The rearrangement joins TRBV5-6 to TRBJ2-3; 12 nucleotides agree with TRBD2. V lost 1 base and J lost 4; bases outside the gene matches: 10. Germline V gene lookup returns CDR1 SGHDT and CDR2 YYEEEE. The CDR3 is 18 residues long. The CDR3 here is CASSLSSGGAVSADTQYF. The CDR3 DNA reads as TGTGCCAGCAGCTTGTCTAGCGGGGGGGCCGTGAGTGCAGATACGCAGTATTTT.

The chain joins TRBV10-3 to TRBJ1-1, with a tentative D call TRBD1 (6 bases). The germline V gene encodes CDR1 ENHRY and CDR2 SYGVKD. Between the trimmed V and J ends, which lost 2 bases and 1 base, there was a span of 14 bases. The CDR3 runs 16 residues. This CDR3 is CAISEGVGAGNTEAFF. The CDR3 region has the DNA TGTGCCATCAGTGAGGGGGTGGGGGCAGGGAACACTGAAGCTTTCTTT.

This clone was detected a few times. This chain links TRBV27 with TRBJ1-2; TRBD1 aligns across 7 bases. The CDR3 is made up of 15 amino acids. The V gene's germline CDR1 is MNHEY and CDR2 SMNVEV (reference sequence). J was trimmed by 2 bases and V by 5 bases; bases with no gene match: 8. The CDR3 DNA reads TGTGCCAGCAGTCCCCTCCCGGGACAGAACTATGGCTACACCTTC. Amino acids: CASSPLPGQNYGYTF.

This clone was detected only a few times. The chain joins TRBV25-1 to TRBJ1-2; TRBD1 agrees at 7 bases. This CDR3 has 13 residues. Germline CDR1 MGHDK, CDR2 SYGVNS. The trim removed 3 bases at V and 4 bases at J, leaving 2 bases unmatched. In DNA, the CDR3 is TGTGCCAGCAGTGATGGGACAGTCTATGGCTACACCTTC. This translates into CASSDGTVYGYTF.

This chain connects TRBV4-3 to TRBJ2-3; a possible D gene is TRBD1 (5 bases). Between the trimmed V and J ends, which lost 0 bases and 4 bases, there was a span of 14 bases. The CDR3 is 16 residues long. Germline CDR1 and CDR2: LGHNA and YSLEER. The CDR3 bases are TGCGCCAGCAGCCAAGAGGATGGGGCTTGGGCAGATACGCAGTATTTT. Translated, it gives CASSQEDGAWADTQYF.

This clone was seen a few times. The chain couples TRBV6-4 to TRBJ2-6, with D unresolved. This CDR3 is built from 13 residues. The V end lost 0 bases, the J end lost 3 bases, and 0 bases lay between the germline ends. Germline CDR1 MRHNA, CDR2 SNTAGT. The CDR3 nucleotides are TGTGCCAGCAGTGACTCTGGGGCCAACGTCCTGACTTTC. Encoded protein: CASSDSGANVLTF.

This rearrangement joins TRBV5-1 to TRBJ1-1, with D tentatively TRBD1 (5 bases). CDR1 and CDR2 from the germline V gene are SGHRS and YFSETQ. V lost 0 bases and J 6 bases, leaving 12 bases between the germline ends. CDR3 length: 14 amino acids. The CDR3 DNA follows: TGCGCCAGCAGCTTGGTGCCAGGGATGGCTGAAGCTTTCTTT. Amino acid sequence: CASSLVPGMAEAFF.

The rearrangement links TRBV11-3 to TRBJ2-5; tentatively, D is TRBD2 (5 bases). The CDR3 consists of 14 residues. Trimming left V 1 base short and J 0 bases short, with 6 bases between. Germline CDR1 and CDR2: SGHNT and YENEEA. In nucleotides, the CDR3 is TGTGCCAGCAGCTTAGGGACTTACCAAGAGACCCAGTACTTC. Translating gives CASSLGTYQETQYF.

V usage is TRBV9 and J usage is TRBJ2-2; D is perhaps TRBD1 or TRBD2 (6 bases each). The V gene lost 0 bases and the J gene lost 4 bases, with 10 bases spanning the gap. The CDR3 extends over 15 amino acids. Germline CDR1 and CDR2: SGDLS and YYNGEE. The CDR3 loop reads CASSVVGGLTGELFF. The CDR3 DNA is TGTGCCAGCAGCGTAGTGGGGGGCCTCACCGGGGAGCTGTTTTTT.

V usage is TRBV19 and J usage is TRBJ2-3; the D is unclear. CDR3 size: 11 residues. The V gene lost 6 bases and the J gene lost 6 bases, with 7 bases spanning the gap. Germline V gives CDR1 LNHDA, CDR2 SQIVND (reference sequence). CDR3 sequence (DNA): TGTGCCAGTAGCACACATGATACGCAGTATTTT. It codes for CASSTHDTQYF.

The gene calls are TRBV30 and TRBJ2-1; 12 positions agree with TRBD2. CDR1 and CDR2 from the germline V gene are GTSNPN and SVGIG (reference sequence). The CDR3 loop spans 15 amino acids. After removal of 5 bases from V and 3 bases from J, the junction contained 5 bases not matched to a gene. The CDR3 DNA is TGTGCCTGGGCCAGACTAGCGGGAGACTACAATGAGCAGTTCTTC. This codes for CAWARLAGDYNEQFF.

This clone has just one count. V usage is TRBV7-2 and J usage is TRBJ1-6, with D unresolved. Germline loops: CDR1 SGHTA, CDR2 FQGNSA. The CDR3 is 13 residues long. Trimming took 5 bases from V and 8 from J, leaving 10 bases between them. The DNA for the CDR3 is TGTGCCAGCAGCCCCCGGACTTATTCACCCCTCCACTTT. Translation: CASSPRTYSPLHF.

CDR3 sequence reads: CFNQPQHF. The CDR3 nucleotides are TGTTTTAATCAGCCCCAGCATTTT. V gene TRBV6-9 combines with J gene TRBJ1-5; D gene ambiguous. This CDR3 is 8 amino acids long. Per germline, CDR1 MNHGY and CDR2 SVAAGI.

The chain employs TRBV6-6 and TRBJ1-2; 9 bases agree with TRBD1. The CDR3 loop spans 14 amino acids. With V trimmed by 2 bases and J by 5 bases, 3 bases remained unmatched. The germline V gene encodes CDR1 MNHNY and CDR2 SVGAGI (reference sequence). For the CDR3, the DNA is TGTGCCAGCAGTTACACCGGGACAGGGTATGGCTACACCTTC. The encoded protein is CASSYTGTGYGYTF.

The chain has TRBV4-2 and TRBJ2-2; the D gene could be TRBD1 or TRBD2 (5 bases each). CDR1 is LGHNA, CDR2 YNFKEQ, per germline. This CDR3 has 18 amino acids. The ends were cut back, 3 bases at V and 4 bases at J, with 21 bases in the middle. The CDR3 here is CASSHGGRGPSSTGELFF. CDR3 nucleotide sequence: TGTGCCAGCAGCCACGGTGGACGGGGACCCTCGTCCACCGGGGAGCTGTTTTTT.